These 27 T cell receptor beta chains originate from one sample sequenced in a study of blood T cell repertoires in COVID-19. Some clones are missing from TCRdb's copy, which holds only in-frame ones; the method was immunoSEQ multiplex PCR. The table shows around 82,000 clones, with about nine tenths occurring only once. Sequencing used peripheral blood. The receptors originated from a man in his sixties or seventies with active or convalescent COVID-19.

The CDR3 DNA follows: TGCGCCAGCAGTGTGAGGGGGCGGGACACTGAAGCTTTCTTT. It yields the protein CASSVRGRDTEAFF. The V and J genes are TRBV10-2 and TRBJ1-1; 7 bases match TRBD1. The CDR3 covers 14 residues. The germline CDR1 and CDR2 sequences are WSHSY and SAAADI. Losses at the gene ends were 4 bases for V and 3 bases for J; bases not matched to a gene: 5.

On this clone: Germline is not matched at one junction end, which may reflect a read error. The chain carries TRBV20-1 and TRBJ2-5; perhaps TRBD2 as D (5 bases). The CDR3 has 11 residues. Germline CDR1 and CDR2: DFQATT and SNEGSKA (reference sequence). The CDR3 protein is CSPRTGETQYF. The CDR3, as DNA: TGCAGTCCTAGGACTGGAGAGACCCAGTACTTC.

In this sample, this clone turned up a few times. J is TRBJ2-7 and V is TRBV19; D gene unclear. From germline, CDR1 is LNHDA and CDR2 SQIVND (reference sequence). V was shortened by 5 bases and J by 0 bases, with 17 bases between the two germline ends. The CDR3 has 16 residues. CDR3: CASSPSLRWSSYEQYF. The CDR3 DNA reads as TGTGCCAGTAGTCCTTCCCTGAGGTGGAGCTCCTACGAGCAGTACTTC. Full variable domain (missing parts from reference TRBV19 and TRBJ2-7): DGGITQSPKYLFRKEGQNVTLSCEQNLNHDAMYWYRQDPGQGLRLIYYSQIVNDFQKGDIAEGYSVSREKKESFPLTVTSAQKNPTAFYLCASSPSLRWSSYEQYFGPGTRLTVT.

This chain uses TRBV3-1 (or the pseudogene TRBV3-2) with TRBJ1-5, with D possibly TRBD1 on 5 matching bases. Between the trimmed V and J ends, which lost 6 bases and 6 bases, there was a span of 15 bases. Germline CDR1 is LGHDT and CDR2 is YNNKEL (reference sequence). The CDR3 is 14 residues long. The CDR3 DNA is TGTGCCAGCAGTCAGACGGGGGGTCGTCAGCCCCAGCATTTT. It translates to CASSQTGGRQPQHF.

This chain joins TRBV7-8 and TRBJ1-5; D call uncertain. V lost 5 bases and J 10 bases, leaving 12 bases between the germline ends. The CDR3 runs 12 residues. Germline lookup yields CDR1 SGHVS and CDR2 FQNEAQ. CDR3 nucleotide sequence: TGTGCCAGCAGCGCAGACACCCGCCCCCAGCATTTT. Encoded protein: CASSADTRPQHF.

The rearrangement links TRBV30 to TRBJ1-5, with 7 bases that match TRBD1. The CDR3 has 16 amino acids. Germline V lookup: CDR1 GTSNPN, CDR2 SVGIG (reference sequence). The J segment lost 4 bases and the V segment lost 2 bases, leaving 11 bases of the junction unmatched. CDR3 nucleotide sequence: TGTGCCTGGAGTCCCCGCTCGACAGGGACGAATCAGCCCCAGCATTTT. It is translated as CAWSPRSTGTNQPQHF.

V and J are TRBV27 and TRBJ2-1; a weak D match, TRBD1 (6 bases). This CDR3 contains 13 residues. Trimming left V 7 bases short and J 9 bases short, with 16 bases between. CDR1 is MNHEY and CDR2 is SMNVEV in the germline V gene (reference sequence). This CDR3 reads CASTNLRGGEQFF. The DNA for the CDR3 is TGTGCCAGCACCAACTTGCGAGGGGGTGAGCAGTTCTTC.

V usage is TRBV5-1 and J usage is TRBJ1-6, with D perhaps matching TRBD1 (5 bases). Germline V gives CDR1 SGHRS, CDR2 YFSETQ. This CDR3 has 17 amino acids. Between the trimmed V and J ends, which lost 2 bases and 1 base, there was a span of 13 bases. CDR3 loop: CASSFSTDKSYNSPLHF. CDR3 sequence (DNA): TGCGCCAGCAGCTTCTCTACGGACAAGTCCTATAATTCACCCCTCCACTTT.

The J gene is TRBJ2-1, the V gene TRBV27, with TRBD2 as a possible D gene (7 bases). Germline-derived CDR1 and CDR2 are MNHEY and SMNVEV (reference sequence). With 11 bases removed from V and 10 bases from J, the gap between germline ends came to 30 bases. The CDR3 is 16 residues long. The CDR3: CACHPFLEGGAREQFF. CDR3 DNA: TGTGCCTGCCACCCTTTTCTTGAGGGGGGGGCCAGAGAGCAGTTCTTC.

The chain joins TRBV21-1 to TRBJ1-1. TRBV21-1 is noted as a pseudogene. The CDR3 has 16 residues. CDR3 amino acids: CASSSRCRGFATEAFF. Here the CDR3 DNA reads TGTGCCAGCAGCAGTAGGTGTCGGGGGTTCGCCACTGAAGCTTTCTTT.

This clone came up a few times. This chain connects TRBV9 to TRBJ2-7, with D tentatively TRBD1 (6 bases). This CDR3 has 17 residues. V dropped 3 bases and J dropped 4 bases, with 23 bases sitting between them. Germline CDR1 reads SGDLS; CDR2 reads YYNGEE. The DNA of the CDR3 is TGTGCCAGCAGCGGAGGGGGAAGCTGGGGGCCACCATACGAGCAGTACTTC. As protein: CASSGGGSWGPPYEQYF.

The sample holds a few counts of this clone. The chain recombines TRBV9 with TRBJ1-2, with D perhaps matching TRBD1 (5 bases). This CDR3 comprises 13 residues. Germline CDR1 and CDR2: SGDLS and YYNGEE. Deletions cut 4 bases from V and 1 base from J, with 8 bases between. In nucleotides, the CDR3 is TGTGCCAGCAGCCGACAGAGTAACTATGGCTACACCTTC. This sequence encodes CASSRQSNYGYTF.

J is TRBJ1-5 and V is TRBV5-1; no clear D gene. This CDR3 is built from 13 residues. V was pared by 4 bases and J by 5 bases, with 10 bases between. Germline V gene lookup returns CDR1 SGHRS and CDR2 YFSETQ. The DNA of the CDR3 is TGCGCCAGCAGCACCGAGGGCCATCAGCCCCAGCATTTT. This translates into CASSTEGHQPQHF.

The CDR3 here is CASSLDTDNTEAFF. The CDR3 DNA follows: TGCGCCAGCAGCTTGGATACAGACAACACTGAAGCTTTCTTT. The chain uses TRBV5-1 and TRBJ1-1; no reliable D call. CDR1 is SGHRS and CDR2 is YFSETQ in the germline V gene. CDR3 length: 14 amino acids. V was shortened by 0 bases and J by 2 bases, with 8 bases between the two germline ends.

The chain couples TRBV7-9 to TRBJ1-2, with D tentatively TRBD1 (5 bases). V shed 5 bases and J shed 4 bases, with 17 bases lying between them. The CDR3 sequence is 15 residues long. Germline CDR1 reads SEHNR; CDR2 reads FQNEAQ (reference sequence). CDR3 DNA sequence: TGTGCCAGCAGCCCCCTCGGGGGGGACCGCTATGGCTACACCTTC. Protein product: CASSPLGGDRYGYTF.

The J gene is TRBJ1-2, the V gene TRBV29-1; D is undetermined. The CDR3 runs 12 residues. V was shortened by 4 bases and J by 6 bases, with 12 bases between the two germline ends. The germline CDR1 and CDR2 sequences are SQVTM and ANQGSEA. The CDR3 DNA follows: TGCAGCGTTGTAAGAGGGAATGATGGCTACACCTTC. It codes for CSVVRGNDGYTF.

J is TRBJ1-6 and V is TRBV2; D is perhaps TRBD1 (5 bases). CDR1 is SNHLY, CDR2 FYNNEI, per germline. CDR3 size: 14 residues. V lost 6 bases, J lost 1 base, and 7 bases lay in between. The chain's CDR3 is CASRRQSYNSPLHF. CDR3 DNA sequence: TGTGCCAGCAGGCGACAGTCCTATAATTCACCCCTCCACTTT.

The chain links TRBV7-3 to TRBJ2-6, with D unresolved. The CDR3 has 18 amino acids. The V gene's germline CDR1 is SGHTA and CDR2 FQGTGA. Between the trimmed V and J ends, which lost 2 bases and 0 bases, there was a span of 14 bases. This CDR3 reads CASSLVPAARSGANVLTF. The CDR3 nucleotides read TGTGCCAGCAGCTTAGTCCCCGCAGCGCGCTCTGGGGCCAACGTCCTGACTTTC.

This clone was picked up one time. This chain joins TRBV27 and TRBJ1-5, with TRBD1 as a possible D gene (5 bases). Trimming cost V 6 bases and J 2 bases, with 11 bases left between them. CDR3 length equals 14 residues. Germline CDR1 MNHEY, CDR2 SMNVEV (reference sequence). In DNA, the CDR3 is TGTGCCAGCAGACAGGTAATAGGCAATCAGCCCCAGCATTTT. It codes for CASRQVIGNQPQHF.

In this sample, this clone turned up a few times. The chain recombines TRBV2 with TRBJ1-6; 10 bases agree with TRBD1. Germline loops: CDR1 SNHLY, CDR2 FYNNEI. CDR3 length: 16 amino acids. J was trimmed by 8 bases and V by 4 bases; bases with no gene match: 8. The DNA of the CDR3 is TGTGCCAGCAGTGGGGAAGACAGGGGGCTGGATTCACCCCTCCACTTT. Its protein product is CASSGEDRGLDSPLHF.

The chain couples TRBV9 to TRBJ2-7; TRBD1 agrees at 7 bases. J gave up 4 bases and V 4 bases, and 8 bases lay outside the gene matches. CDR3 length: 14 amino acids. Germline V lookup: CDR1 SGDLS, CDR2 YYNGEE. The CDR3 coding sequence is TGTGCCAGCAGCCCCTCGACAGGGAGATACGAGCAGTACTTC. The encoded protein is CASSPSTGRYEQYF.

This rearrangement joins TRBV9 to TRBJ1-1; TRBD1 is a possible D gene (5 bases). The CDR3 has 14 residues. V was clipped by 0 bases and J by 4 bases, with 10 bases between them. CDR1 SGDLS and CDR2 YYNGEE come from the germline V gene. The chain's CDR3 is CASSVDPRGTEAFF. In DNA form, the CDR3 reads TGTGCCAGCAGCGTAGACCCTAGGGGCACTGAAGCTTTCTTT. The full variable domain, in which reference TRBV9 and TRBJ1-1 provide the parts outside the CDR3, is DSGVTQTPKHLITATGQRVTLRCSPRSGDLSVYWYQQSLDQGLQFLIQYYNGEERAKGNILERFSAQQFPDLHSELNLSSLELGDSALYFCASSVDPRGTEAFFGQGTRLTVV.

This chain links TRBV30 with TRBJ2-1; perhaps TRBD2 as D (5 bases). This CDR3 region has 12 residues. CDR1 and CDR2 (germline): GTSNPN, SVGIG (reference sequence). V gave up 4 bases and J gave up 11 bases, with 15 bases separating them. The CDR3 protein is CAWTGGGRKQFF. The CDR3 bases are TGTGCCTGGACCGGAGGTGGCAGGAAGCAGTTCTTC.

The chain joins TRBV6-6 to TRBJ1-1; D call uncertain. CDR1 is MNHNY, CDR2 SVGAGI, per germline (reference sequence). Trimming took 2 bases from V and 3 from J, leaving 16 bases between them. The CDR3 length is 16 residues. This CDR3 is CASSYGRVAGYTEAFF. CDR3 bases: TGTGCCAGCAGTTACGGGAGGGTAGCGGGGTACACTGAAGCTTTCTTT.

The V call is TRBV11-2, the J call TRBJ1-1; 11 nucleotides align to TRBD1. The V and J ends lost 4 bases and 4 bases, in that order; junction bases with no gene match: 2. The V gene's germline CDR1 is SGHAT and CDR2 FQNNGV. The CDR3 is made up of 14 amino acids. This CDR3 reads CASSSGTGGTEAFF. CDR3 nucleotide sequence: TGTGCCAGCAGCTCCGGGACAGGGGGCACTGAAGCTTTCTTT.

The chain is built from TRBV19 and TRBJ1-1; 9 positions agree with TRBD1. CDR3 length: 15 residues. V dropped 5 bases and J dropped 4; count of bases not matched to a gene: 8. CDR1 is LNHDA, CDR2 SQIVND, per germline (reference sequence). The CDR3 region has the DNA TGTGCCAGTAGTCTCCGGACAGGGGTGGGCACTGAAGCTTTCTTT. Translated: CASSLRTGVGTEAFF.

This chain joins TRBV2 and TRBJ2-3; the D gene is possibly TRBD1 (6 bases). Germline V gene sequence: CDR1 SNHLY, CDR2 FYNNEI. Trimming took off 6 bases at V and 2 bases at J, with 18 bases between the two ends. The CDR3 is 16 amino acids. Written as DNA, the CDR3 is TGTGCCAGCAGGAGTCGACAGGCACCCCCCACAGATACGCAGTATTTT. Translating gives CASRSRQAPPTDTQYF.